Listed here is a single TCR beta chain. Its target is unknown. The DNA ends 3 residues before the CDR3 does, and the rest of the CDR3 is filled in from the germline J gene. These data originate in a study of T cell clonality in common variable immunodeficiency. The CDR3 contains 16 residues. The germline gives CDR1 MNHNS, CDR2 SASEGT. V lost 1 base and J lost 5; bases outside the gene matches: 7. Sequenced by immunoSEQ multiplex PCR; TCRdb stores in-frame clones only, minus some. This repertoire holds 15,000 to 25,000 clones, and none appear only once. Study-wide findings and caveats: Fewer deletions and N-nucleotide insertions were reportedly seen in common variable immunodeficiency TCR beta sequences.

The CVID group had more than 12 females and some 31 males, mean age 40. Caucasian heritage predominated among both patients and controls. All CVID subjects were on immunoglobulin replacement for at least one year. This receptor was obtained from a human donor with common variable immunodeficiency. The sequencing sample was made of peripheral blood mononuclear cells. The rearrangement uses TRBV6-1 and TRBJ2-7; 11 bases line up with TRBD1. The covered CDR3 bases are TGTGCCAGCAGTGAAGGGTTGGGACAGGGGGTTAACGAG. Amino acids: CASSEGLGQGVNE. The whole CDR3 protein reads CASSEGLGQGVNEQYF.